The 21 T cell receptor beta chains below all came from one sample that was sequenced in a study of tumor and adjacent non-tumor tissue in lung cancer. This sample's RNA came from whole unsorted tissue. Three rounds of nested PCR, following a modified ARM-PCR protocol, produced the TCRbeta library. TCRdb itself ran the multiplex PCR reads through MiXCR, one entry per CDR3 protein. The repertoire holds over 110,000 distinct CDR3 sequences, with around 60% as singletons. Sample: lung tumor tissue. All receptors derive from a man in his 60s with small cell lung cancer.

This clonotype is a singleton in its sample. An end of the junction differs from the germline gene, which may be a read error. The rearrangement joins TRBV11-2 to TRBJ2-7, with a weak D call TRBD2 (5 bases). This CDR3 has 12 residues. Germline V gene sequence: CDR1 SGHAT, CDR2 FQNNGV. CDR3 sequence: CASSRVPYERHF. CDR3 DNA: TGTGCCAGCAGCCGCGTTCCCTACGAGCGGCACTTC. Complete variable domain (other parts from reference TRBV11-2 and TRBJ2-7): EAGVAQSPRYKIIEKRQSVAFWCNPISGHATLYWYQQILGQGPKLLIQFQNNGVVDDSQLPKDRFSAERLKGVDSTLKIQPAKLEDSAVYLCASSRVPYERHFGPGTRLTVT.

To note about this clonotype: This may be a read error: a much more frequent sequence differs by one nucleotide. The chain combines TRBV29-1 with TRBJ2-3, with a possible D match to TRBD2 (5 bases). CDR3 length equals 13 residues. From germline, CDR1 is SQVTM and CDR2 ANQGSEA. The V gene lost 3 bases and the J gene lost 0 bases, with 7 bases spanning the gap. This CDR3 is CSVERASTDTQYF. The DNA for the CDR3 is TGCAGCGTTGAGAGGGCCAGCACAGATACGCAGTATTTT.

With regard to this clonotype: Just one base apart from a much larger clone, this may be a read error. CDR3 sequence: CSARGALQYNEHFF. The CDR3 DNA follows: TGCAGTGCTAGAGGCGCTCTACAATACAATGAGCATTTCTTC. The chain recombines TRBV20-1 with TRBJ2-1; D is ambiguous. The CDR3 has 14 amino acids. Germline V gene lookup returns CDR1 DFQATT and CDR2 SNEGSKA (reference sequence).

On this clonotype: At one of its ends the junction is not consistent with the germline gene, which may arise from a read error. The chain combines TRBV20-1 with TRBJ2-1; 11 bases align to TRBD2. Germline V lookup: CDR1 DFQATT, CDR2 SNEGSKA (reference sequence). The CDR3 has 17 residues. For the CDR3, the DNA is TGCAGTGCTAGAGGCCTTTTAGCGGGAGGGCCCATAAATGAGCTGTTCTTC. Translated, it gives CSARGLLAGGPINELFF.

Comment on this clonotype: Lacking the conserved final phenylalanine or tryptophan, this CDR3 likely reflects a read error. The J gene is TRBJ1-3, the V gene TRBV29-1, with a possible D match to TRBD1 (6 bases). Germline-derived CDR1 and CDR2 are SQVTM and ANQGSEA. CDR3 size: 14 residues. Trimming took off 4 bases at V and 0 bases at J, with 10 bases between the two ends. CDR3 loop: CSVATGYSGNTIYL. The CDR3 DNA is TGCAGCGTTGCAACAGGGTACTCTGGAAACACCATATATCTT.

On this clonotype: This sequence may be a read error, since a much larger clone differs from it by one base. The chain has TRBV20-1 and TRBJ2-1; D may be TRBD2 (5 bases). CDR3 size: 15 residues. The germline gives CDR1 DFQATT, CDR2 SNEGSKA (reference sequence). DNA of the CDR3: TGCAGTGTTAGAGATCTAACTAGTGGGTACAATGAGCAGTTCTTC. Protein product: CSVRDLTSGYNEQFF.

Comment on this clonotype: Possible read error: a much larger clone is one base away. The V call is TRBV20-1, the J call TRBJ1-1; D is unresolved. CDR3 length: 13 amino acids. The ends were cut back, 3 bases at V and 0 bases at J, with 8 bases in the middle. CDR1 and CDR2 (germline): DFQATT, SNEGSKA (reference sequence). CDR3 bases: TGCAGTGCTAGGGTGGAGTTGAACACTGAAGCTTTCTTT. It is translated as CSARVELNTEAFF.

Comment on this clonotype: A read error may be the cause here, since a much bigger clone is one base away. The DNA of the CDR3 is TGTGCCAGCAGCTTAGACTTTCATGGCTCGCCGTTCTTC. This codes for CASSLDFHGSPFF. J is TRBJ2-1 and V is TRBV7-9; D unclear. Germline V gene sequence: CDR1 SEHNR, CDR2 FQNEAQ (reference sequence). The CDR3 covers 13 residues. The V end was cut by 1 base, the J end by 15 bases, with 16 bases between.

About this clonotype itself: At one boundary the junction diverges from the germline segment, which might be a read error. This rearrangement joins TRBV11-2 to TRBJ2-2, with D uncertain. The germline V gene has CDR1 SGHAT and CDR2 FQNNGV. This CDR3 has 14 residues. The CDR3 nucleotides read TGTTCCAGCAGCTACCAGCGTAACACCGGGGAGCTGTTTTTT. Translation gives CSSSYQRNTGELFF.

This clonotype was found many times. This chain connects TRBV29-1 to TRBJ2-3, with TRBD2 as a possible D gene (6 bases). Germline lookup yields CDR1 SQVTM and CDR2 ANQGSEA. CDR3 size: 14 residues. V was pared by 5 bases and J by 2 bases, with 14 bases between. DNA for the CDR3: TGCAGCGTTCGAATAGCGGTGCTCACAGATACGCAGTATTTT. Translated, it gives CSVRIAVLTDTQYF.

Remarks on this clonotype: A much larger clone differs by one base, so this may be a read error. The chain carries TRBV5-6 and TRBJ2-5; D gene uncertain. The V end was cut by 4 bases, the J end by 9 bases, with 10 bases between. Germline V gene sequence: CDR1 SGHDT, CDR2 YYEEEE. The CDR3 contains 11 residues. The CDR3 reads CASSLYEAQYF. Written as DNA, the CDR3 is TGTGCCAGCAGCCTCTATGAGGCCCAGTACTTC.

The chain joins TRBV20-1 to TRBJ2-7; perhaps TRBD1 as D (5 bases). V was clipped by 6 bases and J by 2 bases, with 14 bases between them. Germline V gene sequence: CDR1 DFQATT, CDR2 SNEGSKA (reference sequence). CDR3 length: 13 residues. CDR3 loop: CSAPFGQPYEQYV. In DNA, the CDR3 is TGCAGTGCCCCCTTTGGACAACCCTACGAGCAGTACGTC.

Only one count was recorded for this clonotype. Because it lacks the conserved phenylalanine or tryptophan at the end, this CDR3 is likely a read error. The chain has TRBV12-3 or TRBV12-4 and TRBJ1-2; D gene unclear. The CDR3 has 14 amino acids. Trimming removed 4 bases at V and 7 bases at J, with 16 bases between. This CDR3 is CASSYSRPVVGYTL. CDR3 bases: TGTGCCAGCAGTTATTCCCGCCCAGTGGTTGGCTACACCCTC.

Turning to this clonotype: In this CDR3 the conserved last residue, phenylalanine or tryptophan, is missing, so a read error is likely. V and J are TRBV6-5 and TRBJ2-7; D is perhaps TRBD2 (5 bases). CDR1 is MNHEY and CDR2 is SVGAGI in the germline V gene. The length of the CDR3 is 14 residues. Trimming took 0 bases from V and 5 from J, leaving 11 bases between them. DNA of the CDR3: TGTGCCAGCAGTTACTCACCGGGGTACCACGAGCAGTACATC. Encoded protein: CASSYSPGYHEQYI.

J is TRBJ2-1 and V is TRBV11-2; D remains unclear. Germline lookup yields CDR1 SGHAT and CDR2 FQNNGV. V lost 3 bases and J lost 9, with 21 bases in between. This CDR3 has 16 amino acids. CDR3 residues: CASSFPRSRGSSEQFF. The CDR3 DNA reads TGTGCCAGCAGCTTCCCCCGGTCCCGAGGAAGCAGTGAGCAGTTCTTC.

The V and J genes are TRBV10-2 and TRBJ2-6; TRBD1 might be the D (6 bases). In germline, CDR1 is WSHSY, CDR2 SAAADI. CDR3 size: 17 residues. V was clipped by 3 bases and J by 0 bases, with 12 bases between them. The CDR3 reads CASSEGQGISGANVLTF. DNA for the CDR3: TGCGCCAGCAGTGAAGGGCAGGGGATCTCTGGGGCCAACGTCCTGACTTTC.

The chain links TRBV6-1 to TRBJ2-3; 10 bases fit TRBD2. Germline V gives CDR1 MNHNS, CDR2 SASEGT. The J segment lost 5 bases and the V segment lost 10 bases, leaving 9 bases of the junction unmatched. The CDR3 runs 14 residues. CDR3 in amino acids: CAIPKREGIDTQYF. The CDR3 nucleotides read TGTGCCATACCTAAGCGGGAGGGGATAGATACGCAGTATTTT.

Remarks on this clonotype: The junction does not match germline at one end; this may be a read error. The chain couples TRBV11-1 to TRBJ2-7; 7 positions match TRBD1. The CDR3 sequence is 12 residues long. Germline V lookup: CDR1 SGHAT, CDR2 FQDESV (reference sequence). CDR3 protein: CGSGEQGREQYF. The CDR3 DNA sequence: TGTGGCAGCGGCGAACAGGGGCGCGAGCAGTACTTC.

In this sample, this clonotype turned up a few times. The DNA for the CDR3 is TGTGCCAGCAGCTTAGAAGGCAGGGTTTTTAACACTGAAGCTTTCTTT. It encodes CASSLEGRVFNTEAFF. The V gene is TRBV7-8, the J gene TRBJ1-1; a weak D match, TRBD1 (5 bases). V was shortened by 1 base and J by 2 bases, with 14 bases between the two germline ends. The CDR3 sequence is 16 residues long. Germline values: CDR1 SGHVS, CDR2 FQNEAQ.

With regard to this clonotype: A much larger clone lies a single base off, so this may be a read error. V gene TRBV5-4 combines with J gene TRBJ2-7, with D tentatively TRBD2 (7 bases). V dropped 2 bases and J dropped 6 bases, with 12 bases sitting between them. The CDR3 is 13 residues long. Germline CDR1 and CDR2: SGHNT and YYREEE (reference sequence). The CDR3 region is CASSFGGHREQYV. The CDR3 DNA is TGTGCCAGCAGCTTCGGGGGGCATCGCGAGCAGTACGTC.

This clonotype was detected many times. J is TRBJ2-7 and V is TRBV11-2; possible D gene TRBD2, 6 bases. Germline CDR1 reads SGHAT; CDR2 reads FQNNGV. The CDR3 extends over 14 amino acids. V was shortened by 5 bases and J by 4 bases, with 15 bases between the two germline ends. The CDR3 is CASSNRGMLYEQYF. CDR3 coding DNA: TGTGCCAGCAGCAACCGGGGGATGCTATACGAGCAGTACTTC.